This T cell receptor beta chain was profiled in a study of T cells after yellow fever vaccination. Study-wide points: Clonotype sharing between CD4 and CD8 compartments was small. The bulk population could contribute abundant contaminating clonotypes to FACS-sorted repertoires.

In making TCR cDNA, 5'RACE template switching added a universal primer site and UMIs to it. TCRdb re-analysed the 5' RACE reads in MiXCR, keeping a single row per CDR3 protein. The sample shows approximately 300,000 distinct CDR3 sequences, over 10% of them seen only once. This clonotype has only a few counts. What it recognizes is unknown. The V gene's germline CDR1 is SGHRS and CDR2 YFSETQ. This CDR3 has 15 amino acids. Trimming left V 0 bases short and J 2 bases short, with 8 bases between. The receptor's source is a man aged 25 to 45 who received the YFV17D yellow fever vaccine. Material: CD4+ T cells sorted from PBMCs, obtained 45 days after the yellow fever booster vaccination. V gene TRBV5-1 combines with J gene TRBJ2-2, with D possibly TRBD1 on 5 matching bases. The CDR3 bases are TGCGCCAGCAGCTTGGGACAGCTCAACACCGGGGAGCTGTTTTTT. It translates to CASSLGQLNTGELFF.